One and the same sample provided the 21 T cell receptor beta chains below, sequenced in a study of blood T cell repertoires in COVID-19. Repertoires were generated with immunoSEQ multiplex PCR, while TCRdb's copy carries only in-frame clones and drops some. The sample yields more than 85,000 clones, 70% to 90% seen once. The sample was peripheral blood. The receptors shown here come from a woman older than 75 with acute or convalescent COVID-19.

The chain employs TRBV11-2 and TRBJ1-1, with TRBD1 as a possible D gene (5 bases). V lost 2 bases to trimming and J lost 6 bases, with 10 bases between them. This CDR3 has 13 residues. The germline V gene has CDR1 SGHAT and CDR2 FQNNGV. Here the CDR3 DNA reads TGTGCCAGCAGCTTACCGCAGGGCTCTGAAGCTTTCTTT. It codes for CASSLPQGSEAFF. Variable domain in full (rest from reference TRBV11-2 and TRBJ1-1): EAGVAQSPRYKIIEKRQSVAFWCNPISGHATLYWYQQILGQGPKLLIQFQNNGVVDDSQLPKDRFSAERLKGVDSTLKIQPAKLEDSAVYLCASSLPQGSEAFFGQGTRLTVV.

The rearrangement joins TRBV6-5 to TRBJ1-5; 8 nucleotides agree with TRBD1. The CDR3 totals 14 residues. Unmatched junction bases numbered 7, after V lost 8 bases and J lost 4 bases. CDR1 is MNHEY and CDR2 is SVGAGI in the germline V gene. Written as DNA, the CDR3 is TGTGCCAGCGGACAGGGTATTAGTAATCAGCCCCAGCATTTT. This translates into CASGQGISNQPQHF.

The genes are TRBV5-4 and TRBJ2-7; a weak D match, TRBD1 (6 bases). The germline V gene has CDR1 SGHNT and CDR2 YYREEE (reference sequence). The CDR3 has 15 residues. Trimming removed 4 bases from V and 2 bases from J, with 16 bases in between. Written as DNA, the CDR3 is TGTGCCAGCAGCGAAGGACAGACAGTCACCTACGAGCAGTACTTC. Its protein product is CASSEGQTVTYEQYF.

V and J are TRBV15 and TRBJ1-2, with a tentative D call TRBD1 (6 bases). V lost 1 base to trimming and J lost 6 bases, with 9 bases between them. This CDR3 comprises 13 residues. Per the germline V gene, CDR1 is LNHNV and CDR2 is YYDKDF (reference sequence). For the CDR3, the DNA is TGTGCCACCAGCAGAGGTCAGGGGCATGGCTACACCTTC. Translating gives CATSRGQGHGYTF.

This chain links TRBV21-1 with TRBJ1-6. TRBV21-1 is a listed pseudogene. The CDR3 contains 16 residues. For the CDR3, the DNA is TGTGCCAGCAGCAAAATGCCTAGCTCCTATAATTCACCCCTCCACTTT. Translating gives CASSKMPSSYNSPLHF.

The rearrangement links TRBV5-1 to TRBJ2-1, with 8 positions matching TRBD2. Germline CDR1 is SGHRS and CDR2 is YFSETQ. J was trimmed by 7 bases and V by 0 bases; bases with no gene match: 12. The CDR3 runs to 17 residues. The CDR3 DNA reads as TGCGCCAGCAGCTTGGGCGCTGGGGGGACTAGGGTAAATGAGCAGTTCTTC. Translated, it gives CASSLGAGGTRVNEQFF.

This clone was detected a few times. The V and J genes are TRBV2 and TRBJ1-2, with D perhaps TRBD1 (6 bases). The length of the CDR3 is 13 residues. Trimming pared 3 bases from V and 4 bases from J, leaving 9 bases between. Germline-derived CDR1 and CDR2 are SNHLY and FYNNEI. CDR3 region: CASSDQGFYGYTF. The CDR3 DNA is TGTGCCAGCAGTGACCAGGGGTTCTATGGCTACACCTTC.

The chain employs TRBV27 and TRBJ2-7, with 9 bases fitting TRBD2. After removal of 6 bases from V and 3 bases from J, the junction contained 9 bases not matched to a gene. The CDR3 sequence is 15 residues long. The germline V gene encodes CDR1 MNHEY and CDR2 SMNVEV (reference sequence). CDR3 sequence: CASRRKAGGFYEQYF. The CDR3 DNA reads TGTGCCAGCAGGAGAAAAGCGGGAGGTTTCTACGAGCAGTACTTC.

This clone was detected once. This rearrangement joins TRBV19 to TRBJ1-5; 7 nucleotides align to TRBD1. V dropped 4 bases and J dropped 8; count of bases not matched to a gene: 11. The CDR3 sequence is 15 residues long. The germline V gene has CDR1 LNHDA and CDR2 SQIVND (reference sequence). The CDR3: CASSRGHRGHEPQHF. DNA for the CDR3: TGTGCCAGTAGTAGGGGACACAGGGGTCATGAGCCCCAGCATTTT.

The chain is built from TRBV27 and TRBJ1-3, with 7 bases that match TRBD1. The CDR3 is 16 residues long. Germline V CDR1 and CDR2: MNHEY, SMNVEV (reference sequence). V was pared by 6 bases and J by 0 bases, with 8 bases of the junction left unmatched. The CDR3 sequence: CASRMTGPDSGNTIYF. CDR3 sequence (DNA): TGTGCCAGCAGGATGACAGGGCCGGACTCTGGAAACACCATATATTTT.

The chain carries TRBV5-6 and TRBJ2-7, with a possible D match to TRBD1 (5 bases). Looked up from germline, CDR1 is SGHDT and CDR2 is YYEEEE. V gave up 4 bases and J gave up 3 bases, with 11 bases separating them. The CDR3 is 13 residues long. CDR3 sequence reads: CASSRTPNYEQYF. The CDR3 DNA is TGTGCCAGCAGCCGGACACCGAACTACGAGCAGTACTTC.

A few counts support this clone. The chain joins TRBV27 to TRBJ1-2; 8 nucleotides match TRBD1. This CDR3 has 11 residues. V was clipped by 10 bases and J by 7 bases; unmatched bases: 5. Per germline, CDR1 MNHEY and CDR2 SMNVEV (reference sequence). The CDR3 spells CATGQGRGYTF. The CDR3 coding sequence is TGTGCCACCGGACAGGGCCGTGGCTACACCTTC.

This clone was seen once. This chain joins TRBV2 and TRBJ1-6, with D unresolved. CDR3 length: 14 amino acids. Trimming took off 7 bases at V and 7 bases at J, with 14 bases between the two ends. Germline V gene lookup returns CDR1 SNHLY and CDR2 FYNNEI. The DNA of the CDR3 is TGTGCCAGCAATCCGGGGTTAGGGAATTCACCCCTCCACTTT. Translation: CASNPGLGNSPLHF.

This sequence joins TRBV3-1 (or the pseudogene TRBV3-2) and TRBJ2-7, with TRBD2 matching over 8 bases. The CDR3 length is 16 residues. V lost 1 base to trimming and J lost 7 bases; unmatched junction nucleotides: 12. CDR1 is LGHDT, CDR2 YNNKEL, per germline (reference sequence). The CDR3 here is CASSQGPSGGPGEQYF. As DNA, the CDR3 is TGTGCCAGCAGCCAAGGACCAAGCGGGGGACCGGGTGAGCAGTACTTC.

This rearrangement joins TRBV7-2 to TRBJ2-3, with 7 bases aligning to TRBD2. Germline-derived CDR1 and CDR2 are SGHTA and FQGNSA. Trimming removed 1 base from V and 5 bases from J; junction bases left unmatched: 15. The CDR3 contains 18 residues. In DNA form, the CDR3 reads TGTGCCAGCAGCTTAGTTTACGGGAGGCCGTCAGGGATAGATACGCAGTATTTT. Translation gives CASSLVYGRPSGIDTQYF.

This chain uses TRBV6-2 or TRBV6-3 with TRBJ2-7, with D perhaps matching TRBD1 (6 bases). Germline CDR1 MNHEY, CDR2 SVGEGT. The CDR3 spans 13 residues. Trimming cost V 6 bases and J 2 bases, with 11 bases left between them. Here the CDR3 DNA reads TGTGCCAGCAGCCGGACAGTGCCCTACGAGCAGTACTTC. This gives the protein CASSRTVPYEQYF.

The chain carries TRBV4-3 and TRBJ2-5, with TRBD2 matching over 12 bases. The CDR3 length is 21 residues. From germline, CDR1 is LGHNA and CDR2 YSLEER. The V gene end was trimmed by 0 bases and the J gene end by 6 bases; junction bases not matched to a gene: 20. The CDR3 region is CASSQEGPGIASGGEDQTQYF. DNA of the CDR3: TGCGCCAGCAGCCAAGAAGGTCCTGGGATAGCTAGCGGGGGGGAGGATCAGACCCAGTACTTC.

The chain uses TRBV6-5 and TRBJ2-1; 8 bases are shared with TRBD2. Per germline, CDR1 MNHEY and CDR2 SVGAGI. Losses at the gene ends were 6 bases for V and 8 bases for J; bases not matched to a gene: 12. The CDR3 is made up of 15 amino acids. Written as DNA, the CDR3 is TGTGCCAGCAGCCTTAGCGGGAAAGGCTGGGATGAGCAGTTCTTC. This gives the protein CASSLSGKGWDEQFF.

This chain joins TRBV6-5 and TRBJ1-4, with D tentatively TRBD1 (5 bases). Per the germline V gene, CDR1 is MNHEY and CDR2 is SVGAGI. The ends were cut back, 6 bases at V and 6 bases at J, with 11 bases in the middle. CDR3 length: 13 residues. In DNA, the CDR3 is TGTGCCAGCAGGACAGACTCGTATGAAAAACTGTTTTTT. Protein sequence: CASRTDSYEKLFF.

The chain carries TRBV28 and TRBJ1-1, with TRBD1 matching over 7 bases. V dropped 2 bases and J dropped 5; count of bases not matched to a gene: 11. CDR1 MDHEN and CDR2 SYDVKM come from the germline V gene. The CDR3 runs to 16 residues. CDR3 bases: TGTGCCAGCAGTTTAGGCCCCCTTTACAGGGGTACTGAAGCTTTCTTT. It is translated as CASSLGPLYRGTEAFF. Full variable domain (rest looked up from reference TRBV28 and TRBJ1-1): DVKVTQSSRYLVKRTGEKVFLECVQDMDHENMFWYRQDPGLGLRLIYFSYDVKMKEKGDIPEGYSVSREKKERFSLILESASTNQTSMYLCASSLGPLYRGTEAFFGQGTRLTVV.

The sample holds one count of this clone. CDR3 DNA sequence: TGTGCCAGCAGCGCCGCAGGGTCAGATACGCAGTATTTT. Translated, it gives CASSAAGSDTQYF. The rearrangement links TRBV7-3 to TRBJ2-3; tentative D call: TRBD1 (5 bases). Germline V gene data show CDR1 as SGHTA and CDR2 as FQGTGA. Between the trimmed V and J ends, which lost 5 bases and 4 bases, there was a span of 10 bases. The CDR3 sequence is 13 residues long.